This T cell receptor (beta chain) was recorded in a study of blood T cell repertoires in COVID-19. Overall study context: Sources were T cells, B-cell-depleted T cells, or PBMCs; the material itself was cDNA or gDNA.

Germline loops: CDR1 MNHEY, CDR2 SVGAGI. Germline trimming cut 6 bases from V and 9 bases from J; bases unmatched to any gene: 14. CDR3 size: 15 residues. Sequencing used immunoSEQ multiplex PCR; TCRdb keeps in-frame clones, though not all of them. The sample shows about 110,000 clones, roughly 76% of them seen only once. This clone has just one count. V gene TRBV6-5 combines with J gene TRBJ1-5; TRBD1 aligns across 7 bases. The source material was peripheral blood. This clonotype was obtained from a woman in her 70s with acute or convalescent COVID-19. Here the CDR3 reads CASSLRDSPRWPQHF. The CDR3 DNA reads as TGTGCCAGCAGCCTCCGGGACAGCCCTAGGTGGCCCCAGCATTTT.